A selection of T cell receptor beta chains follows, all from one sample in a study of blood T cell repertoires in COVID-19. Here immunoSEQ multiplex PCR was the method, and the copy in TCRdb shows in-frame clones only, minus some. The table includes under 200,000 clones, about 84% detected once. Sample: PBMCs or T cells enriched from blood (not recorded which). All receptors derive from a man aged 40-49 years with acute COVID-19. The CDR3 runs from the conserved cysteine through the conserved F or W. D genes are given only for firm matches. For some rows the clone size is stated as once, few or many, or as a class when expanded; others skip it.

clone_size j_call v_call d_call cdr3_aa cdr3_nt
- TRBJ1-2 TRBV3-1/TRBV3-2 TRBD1 CASSDRDRGGYTF TGTGCCAGCAGCGACCGGGACAGAGGTGGCTACACCTTC
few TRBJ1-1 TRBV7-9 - CASSPYQGGTEAFF TGTGCCAGCAGTCCCTATCAGGGTGGGACTGAAGCTTTCTTT
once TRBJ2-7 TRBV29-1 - CSVQDSTYEQYF TGCAGCGTTCAGGACAGTACCTACGAGCAGTACTTC
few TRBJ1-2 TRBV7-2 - CASRRGSDYGYTF TGTGCCAGCCGTAGGGGTTCGGACTATGGCTACACCTTC
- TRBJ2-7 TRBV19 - CASSMYEGSAYEQYF TGTGCCAGTAGTATGTATGAGGGTTCGGCCTACGAGCAGTACTTC
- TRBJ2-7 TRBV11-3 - CASSLDHWKRVSYEQYF TGTGCCAGCAGCTTAGATCACTGGAAGCGGGTCTCCTACGAGCAGTACTTC
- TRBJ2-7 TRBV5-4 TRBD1 CASSRGQGRNDEQYF TGTGCCAGCAGCCGGGGACAGGGCAGGAACGACGAGCAGTACTTC
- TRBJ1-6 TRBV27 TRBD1 CASSHRDREDSPLHF TGTGCCAGCAGTCACCGGGACAGGGAAGATTCACCCCTCCACTTT
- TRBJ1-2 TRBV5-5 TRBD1 CASSRQGGSYGYTF TGTGCCAGCAGCCGACAGGGCGGTAGCTATGGCTACACCTTC
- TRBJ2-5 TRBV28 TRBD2 CASTLAGAGGETQYF TGTGCCAGCACCCTCGCGGGTGCGGGAGGGGAGACCCAGTACTTC
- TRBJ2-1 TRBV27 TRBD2 CASSLGGSSYNEQFF TGTGCCAGCAGTTTGGGCGGGAGCTCCTACAATGAGCAGTTCTTC
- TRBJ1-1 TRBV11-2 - CASRQANTEAFF TGTGCCAGCCGACAGGCGAACACTGAAGCTTTCTTT
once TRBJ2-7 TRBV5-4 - CASSFLGGEPYEQYF TGTGCCAGCAGCTTTCTCGGGGGAGAGCCCTACGAGCAGTACTTC
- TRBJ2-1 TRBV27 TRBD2 CASKRGGIEQFF TGTGCCAGCAAGCGGGGAGGGATTGAGCAGTTCTTC
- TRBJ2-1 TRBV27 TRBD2 CASSLSLAGARYNEQFF TGTGCCAGCAGTTTAAGTTTAGCGGGAGCGAGGTACAATGAGCAGTTCTTC
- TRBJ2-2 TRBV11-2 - CASSLAHPGELFF TGTGCCAGCAGCTTAGCACACCCCGGGGAGCTGTTTTTT
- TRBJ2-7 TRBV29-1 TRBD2 CSVRGAGGAYEQYF TGCAGCGTAAGGGGAGCGGGAGGCGCCTACGAGCAGTACTTC
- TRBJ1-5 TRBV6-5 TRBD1 CASKQGQGNQPQHF TGTGCCAGCAAACAGGGACAGGGAAACCAGCCCCAGCATTTT
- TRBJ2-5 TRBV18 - CASSPPRGQGETQYF TGTGCCAGCTCACCACCGAGGGGCCAGGGGGAGACCCAGTACTTC
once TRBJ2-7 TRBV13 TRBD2 CASSSRAGYTYEQYF TGTGCCAGCAGCTCGCGAGCGGGGTACACCTACGAGCAGTACTTC
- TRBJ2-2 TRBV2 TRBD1 CASSPWTGKGTGELFF TGTGCCAGCAGTCCCTGGACAGGCAAAGGCACCGGGGAGCTGTTTTTT
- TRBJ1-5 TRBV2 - CASSAGNRQPQHF TGTGCCAGCAGTGCGGGTAACCGTCAGCCCCAGCATTTT
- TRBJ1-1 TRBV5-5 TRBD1 CASSLTGGESEAFF TGTGCCAGCAGCTTGACAGGGGGCGAGAGTGAAGCTTTCTTT
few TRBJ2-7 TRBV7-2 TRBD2 CASSLMSGRNGGEQYF TGTGCCAGCAGCTTAATGAGCGGGAGGAATGGGGGCGAGCAGTACTTC
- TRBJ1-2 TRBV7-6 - CASSLPGRDYGYTF TGTGCCAGCAGTCTCCCAGGGCGCGACTATGGCTACACCTTC
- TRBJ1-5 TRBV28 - CASRPNLPGHKNQPQHF TGTGCCAGCAGGCCCAACTTACCGGGACACAAGAATCAGCCCCAGCATTTT
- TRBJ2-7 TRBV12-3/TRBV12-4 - CASSFSGVEQYF TGTGCCAGCAGTTTCTCAGGTGTCGAGCAGTACTTC
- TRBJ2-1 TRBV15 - CATSRETGTLQFF TGTGCCACCAGCAGAGAGACGGGGACTTTGCAGTTCTTC
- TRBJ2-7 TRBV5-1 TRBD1 CASSRTLPYRGDYEQYF TGCGCCAGCAGCCGGACTCTCCCCTACAGGGGAGATTACGAGCAGTACTTC
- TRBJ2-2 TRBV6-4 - CASSDSSNGELFF TGTGCCAGCAGTGACTCGAGTAACGGGGAGCTGTTTTTT
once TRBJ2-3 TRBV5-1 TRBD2 CASSPQGGASTDTQYF TGCGCCAGCAGCCCCCAGGGAGGGGCTAGCACAGATACGCAGTATTTT
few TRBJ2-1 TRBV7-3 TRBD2 CASSLLAGVPYNEQFF TGTGCCAGCAGCTTGTTAGCGGGAGTCCCCTACAATGAGCAGTTCTTC
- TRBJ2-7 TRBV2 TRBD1 CASSRVGGQAAYEQYF TGTGCCAGCAGTAGGGTCGGGGGACAGGCGGCCTACGAGCAGTACTTC
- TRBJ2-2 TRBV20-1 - CSASPTDTGELFF TGCAGTGCTAGTCCCACGGACACCGGGGAGCTGTTTTTT
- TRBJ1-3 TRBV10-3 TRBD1 CAIRGDSSGNTIYF TGTGCCATCAGGGGGGACAGCTCTGGAAACACCATATATTTT
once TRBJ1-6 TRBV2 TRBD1 CASSPAGGESLGSLHF TGTGCCAGCAGCCCCGCAGGGGGCGAATCCTTGGGATCCCTCCACTTT
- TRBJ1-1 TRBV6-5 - CASSYLGDTEAFF TGTGCCAGCAGTTACCTAGGGGACACTGAAGCTTTCTTT
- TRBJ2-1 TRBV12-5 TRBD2 CASGLAPSGRLYEQFF TGTGCTAGTGGTTTGGCCCCTAGCGGGAGATTATATGAGCAGTTCTTC